These 7 T cell receptor beta chains were all obtained from the same sample, sequenced in a study of T cells in women clearing cervical HPV infection. The protocol was immunoSEQ multiplex PCR, while the TCRdb copy is restricted to in-frame clones and leaves out a portion. The specimen's table records around 28,000 clones. The sequenced sample was blood buffy coat. Source of these receptors: a woman aged 18 to 75 with a cervical HPV16 infection that either progressed to CIN3+ or cleared (not recorded which).

About this clone: The read comes to an end 3 residues before the CDR3 does, leaving the germline J gene to fill in the end. The V gene is TRBV20-1, the J gene TRBJ1-2, with no clear D. From germline, CDR1 is DFQATT and CDR2 SNEGSKA (reference sequence). The CDR3 is made up of 14 amino acids. CDR3 region: CSARDQVGLRGYTF. The DNA read from the CDR3 is TGCAGTGCTAGAGATCAGGTTGGGCTTAGAGGC.

A word on this clone: The read ends 3 residues early relative to the CDR3; the germline J gene fills the gap. The chain uses TRBV20-1 and TRBJ1-6; perhaps TRBD1 as D (6 bases). Germline V lookup: CDR1 DFQATT, CDR2 SNEGSKA (reference sequence). V lost 4 bases and J 2 bases, leaving 12 bases between the germline ends. The length of the CDR3 is 15 residues. CDR3 loop: CSAMNREAYNSPLHF. Partial CDR3 DNA: TGCAGTGCTATGAACAGGGAAGCCTATAATTCACCC.

In the case of this clone: The read stops 3 residues short of the end of the CDR3; the missing end is completed from the germline J gene. This rearrangement joins TRBV29-1 to TRBJ1-1, with D unresolved. The V gene's germline CDR1 is SQVTM and CDR2 ANQGSEA. Trimming stripped 2 bases from V and 1 base from J, with 2 bases between. The CDR3 has 11 residues. CDR3 sequence: CSVERNTEAFF. CDR3 DNA (partial): TGCAGCGTTGAACGGAACACTGAA.

About this clone: The read comes to an end 3 residues before the CDR3 does, leaving the germline J gene to fill in the end. The V and J genes are TRBV5-5 and TRBJ2-2; D is uncertain. CDR1 SGHKS and CDR2 YYEKEE come from the germline V gene (reference sequence). The CDR3 is made up of 13 amino acids. The DNA read from the CDR3 is TGTGCCAGCAGCTTTAGCACGAATTCACCG. Its translation is CASSFSTNSP. The whole CDR3 protein is CASSFSTNSPLFF. The full variable domain, with the rest looked up from reference TRBV5-5 and TRBJ2-2, is DAGVTQSPTHLIKTRGQQVTLRCSPISGHKSVSWYQQVLGQGPQFIFQYYEKEERGRGNFPDRFSARQFPNYSSELNVNALLLGDSALYLCASSFSTNSPLFFGEGSRLTVL.

Turning to this clone: One junction end does not reproduce the germline sequence, and a read error may be involved. The read ends 3 residues shy of where the CDR3 ends; the end is completed using the germline J gene. The sample carries other DNA sequences with the same CDR3. This chain joins TRBV5-1 and TRBJ1-3, with 7 nucleotides matching TRBD1. The CDR3 totals 15 residues. Germline V gene lookup returns CDR1 SGHRS and CDR2 YFSETQ. CDR3 DNA, as far as it was read: TGCGCCAGCAGCCAGGGACAGCCTTCACGGGACACA. It yields the protein CASSQGQPSRDT. The CDR3 reads in full as CASSQGQPSRDTIYF.

Of note for this clone: Coverage ceases 3 residues before the CDR3 finishes, and the germline J gene fills in the end. The rearrangement uses TRBV14 and TRBJ2-5, with D perhaps given as TRBD1 or TRBD2 (5 bases each). Germline V CDR1 and CDR2: SGHDN, FVKESK. The CDR3 extends over 18 amino acids. The germline V and J ends were trimmed by 0 bases and 1 base, with 18 bases remaining between them. CDR3 DNA, as far as it was read: TGTGCCAGCAGCCAAGAAAAAGAGGGGTGGGCCTTCCAAGAGACC. Its protein is CASSQEKEGWAFQET. The full-length CDR3 reads as CASSQEKEGWAFQETQYF.

In regard to this clone: The DNA ends 3 residues before the CDR3 does, and the rest of the CDR3 is filled in from the germline J gene. The chain combines TRBV29-1 with TRBJ1-5, with 11 positions matching TRBD1. The CDR3 consists of 18 residues. The V segment lost 6 bases and the J segment 0 bases; nucleotides outside the gene matches: 13. Germline lookup yields CDR1 SQVTM and CDR2 ANQGSEA. CDR3 in amino acids: CSVDRGRYLDTSNQPQHF. The covered CDR3 bases are TGCAGCGTGGACAGGGGGCGATATTTGGATACTAGCAATCAGCCC.